This T cell receptor (beta chain) was sequenced for a study of shared clonotypes between healthy human individuals. Germline V gene data show CDR1 as SGHRS and CDR2 as YFSETQ. This CDR3 region has 14 residues. V lost 2 bases, J lost 0 bases, and 8 bases lay in between. Profiled with immunoSEQ multiplex PCR; TCRdb holds only in-frame clones, not every one. The data hold around 2,000,000 clones, with 85% to 95% observed a single time. The sequencing sample was made of naive CD4+ T cells sorted from blood. Stated subset: CD45RA+ positively selected. The source of this sequence is a man between 18 and 35 years old in good health. This chain links TRBV5-1 with TRBJ1-1; D gene ambiguous. This CDR3 reads CASSFNSLNTEAFF. CDR3 DNA: TGCGCCAGCAGCTTTAACAGCTTGAACACTGAAGCTTTCTTT. The full variable domain, rest sourced from reference TRBV5-1 and TRBJ1-1, is KAGVTQTPRYLIKTRGQQVTLSCSPISGHRSVSWYQQTPGQGLQFLFEYFSETQRNKGNFPGRFSGRQFSNSRSEMNVSTLELGDSALYLCASSFNSLNTEAFFGQGTRLTVV.